The following is a T cell receptor (beta chain) sequence with its context. Its antigen is not known. The sample belongs to a study of CD8+CD57+ T cells in acquired aplastic anemia. On the study more broadly: Sorted CD4+ and CD8+ cells yielded DNA averaging approximately 3 ug. Study results and limitations: Patients had around 30 CD8+ CDR3 sequences in common with controls (the shared set).

V lost 4 bases, J lost 5 bases, and 18 bases lay in between. The germline V gene has CDR1 SGDLS and CDR2 YYNGEE. The CDR3 extends over 16 amino acids. The study profiled TCR beta VDJ and CDR3 using genomic DNA as template. Via MiXCR, TCRdb re-called the reads, giving one row per CDR3 protein. The sample contains 200,000 or so distinct CDR3 sequences, over 60% of which appear only once. The V call is TRBV9, the J call TRBJ2-2; D perhaps matches TRBD2 (6 bases). What was sequenced was sorted CD4+, CD8+, or CD8+CD57+ T cells (not recorded which) from PBMCs. This TCR derives from a human donor with severe aplastic anemia or a healthy control (not recorded which). CDR3: CASSQETRGWTGELFF. Written as DNA, the CDR3 is TGTGCCAGCAGCCAAGAAACGCGGGGTTGGACCGGGGAGCTGTTTTTT.